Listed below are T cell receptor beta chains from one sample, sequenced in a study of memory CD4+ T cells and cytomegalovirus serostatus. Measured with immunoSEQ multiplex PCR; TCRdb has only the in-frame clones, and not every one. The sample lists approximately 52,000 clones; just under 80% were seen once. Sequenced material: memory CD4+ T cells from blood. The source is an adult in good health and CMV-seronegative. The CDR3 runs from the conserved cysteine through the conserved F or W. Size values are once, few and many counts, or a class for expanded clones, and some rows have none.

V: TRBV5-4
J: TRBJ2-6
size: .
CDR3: CASSFRGFSSGANVLTF

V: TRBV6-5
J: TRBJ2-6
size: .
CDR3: CASSYGRSGANVLTF

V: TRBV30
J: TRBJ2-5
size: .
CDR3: CAWSETGGIGTQYF

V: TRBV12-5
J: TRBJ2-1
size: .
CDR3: CASTSGARGRVGQYNEQFF

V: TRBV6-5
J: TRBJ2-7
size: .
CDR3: CASRSHGQGTGEQYF

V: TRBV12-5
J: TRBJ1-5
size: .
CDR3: CASGPTGGNQPQHF

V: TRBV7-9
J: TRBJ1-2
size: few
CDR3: CASSQPRGYTF

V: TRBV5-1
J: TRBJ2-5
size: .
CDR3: CASSSSGAEVETQYF

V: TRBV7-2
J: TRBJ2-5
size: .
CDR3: CASSSRSQETQYF

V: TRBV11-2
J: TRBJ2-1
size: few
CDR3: CASSLNIAGGSYNEQFF

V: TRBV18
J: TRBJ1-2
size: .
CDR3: CASSPLPQVGGYGYTF

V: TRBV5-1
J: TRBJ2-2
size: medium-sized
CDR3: CASSAGQLQTGELFF

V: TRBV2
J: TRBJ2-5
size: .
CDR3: CASAEGGRETQYF

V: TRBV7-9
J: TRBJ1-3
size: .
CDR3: CASSLWGTGNTIYF

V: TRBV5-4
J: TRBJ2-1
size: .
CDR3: CASSPVPGQGSNEQFF

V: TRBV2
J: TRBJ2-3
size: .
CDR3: CASSEGLAGSDTQYF

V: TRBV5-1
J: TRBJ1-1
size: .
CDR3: CASSPVNRGANTEAFF

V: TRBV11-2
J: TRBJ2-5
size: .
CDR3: CASSSLKGFQETQYF

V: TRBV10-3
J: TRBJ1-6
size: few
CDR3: CAISERQGNSPLHF

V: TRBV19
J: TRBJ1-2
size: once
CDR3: CASSITGKHGYTF

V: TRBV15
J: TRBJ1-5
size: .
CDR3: CATSRGDSNQPQHF

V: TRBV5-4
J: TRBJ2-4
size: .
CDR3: CASSLTRGIQYF

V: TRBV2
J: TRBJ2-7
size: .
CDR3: CASSDGLALLWEQYF

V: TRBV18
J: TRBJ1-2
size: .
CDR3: CASSPNLGGGASNYGYTF

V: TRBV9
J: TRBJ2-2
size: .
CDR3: CASSVIAGGEAGELFF

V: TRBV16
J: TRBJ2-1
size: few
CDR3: CASSQSRGYEQFF

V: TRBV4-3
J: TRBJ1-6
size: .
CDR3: CASNQGQVNSPLHF

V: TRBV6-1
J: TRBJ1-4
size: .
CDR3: CASMTGGHEKLFF

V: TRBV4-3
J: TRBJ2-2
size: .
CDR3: CASSHDWDTGELFF